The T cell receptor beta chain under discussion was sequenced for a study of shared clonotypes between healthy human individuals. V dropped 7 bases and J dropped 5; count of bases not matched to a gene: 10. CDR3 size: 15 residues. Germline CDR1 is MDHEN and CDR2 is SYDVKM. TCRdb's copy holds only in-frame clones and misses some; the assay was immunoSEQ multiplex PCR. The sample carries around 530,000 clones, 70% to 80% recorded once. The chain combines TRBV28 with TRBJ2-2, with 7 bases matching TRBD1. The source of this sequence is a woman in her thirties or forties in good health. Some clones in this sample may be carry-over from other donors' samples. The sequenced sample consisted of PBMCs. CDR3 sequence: CASTGPGQTTGELFF. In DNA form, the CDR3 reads TGTGCCAGCACCGGACCGGGACAGACAACCGGGGAGCTGTTTTTT. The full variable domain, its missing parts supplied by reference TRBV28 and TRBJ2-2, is DVKVTQSSRYLVKRTGEKVFLECVQDMDHENMFWYRQDPGLGLRLIYFSYDVKMKEKGDIPEGYSVSREKKERFSLILESASTNQTSMYLCASTGPGQTTGELFFGEGSRLTVL.